The next 12 T cell receptor beta chains were all read from a single sample in a study of technical replicates of blood from a handful of donors. Assay: immunoSEQ multiplex PCR; the TCRdb copy retains only in-frame clones and omits some. The sample lists tens of thousands of clones, approximately 98% occurring once. Sequencing used T cells isolated from PBMCs. The receptor set was obtained from a human donor in good health.

This sequence joins TRBV5-5 and TRBJ2-3; 10 bases line up with TRBD2. The CDR3 runs 14 residues. V gave up 4 bases and J gave up 4 bases; unmatched junction bases: 3. Germline loops: CDR1 SGHKS, CDR2 YYEKEE (reference sequence). DNA for the CDR3: TGTGCCAGCAGCAGGACTAGCGGACCAGATACGCAGTATTTT. Translated, it gives CASSRTSGPDTQYF. Full variable domain (remainder filled in from reference TRBV5-5 and TRBJ2-3): DAGVTQSPTHLIKTRGQQVTLRCSPISGHKSVSWYQQVLGQGPQFIFQYYEKEERGRGNFPDRFSARQFPNYSSELNVNALLLGDSALYLCASSRTSGPDTQYFGPGTRLTVL.

This chain joins TRBV9 and TRBJ2-1; 13 nucleotides align to TRBD2. This CDR3 has 17 amino acids. Germline loops: CDR1 SGDLS, CDR2 YYNGEE. V lost 0 bases to trimming and J lost 5 bases; unmatched junction nucleotides: 5. The CDR3 DNA sequence: TGTGCCAGCAGCGTAGGGACTAGCGGGAGCTTCAACAATGAGCAGTTCTTC. Translated: CASSVGTSGSFNNEQFF.

The chain links TRBV6-5 to TRBJ2-7, with D maybe TRBD2 (5 bases). V gave up 6 bases and J gave up 3 bases, with 12 bases separating them. Per germline, CDR1 MNHEY and CDR2 SVGAGI. CDR3 length: 13 residues. The CDR3 region is CASRPGGGYEQYF. CDR3 bases: TGTGCCAGCAGACCCGGTGGAGGCTACGAGCAGTACTTC.

The genes are TRBV7-9 and TRBJ1-2; a weak D match, TRBD1 (5 bases). Germline V gene data show CDR1 as SEHNR and CDR2 as FQNEAQ (reference sequence). CDR3 size: 14 residues. V lost 5 bases and J lost 4, with 14 bases in between. The CDR3 spells CASSALDSSYGYTF. The CDR3 nucleotides are TGTGCCAGCAGCGCGCTAGACAGTTCCTATGGCTACACCTTC.

The V and J genes are TRBV2 and TRBJ2-1; TRBD2 aligns across 12 bases. Germline values: CDR1 SNHLY, CDR2 FYNNEI. CDR3 length: 14 residues. The trim removed 5 bases at V and 8 bases at J, leaving 4 bases unmatched. CDR3 in amino acids: CASSPSGRGDEQFF. The CDR3 nucleotides read TGTGCCAGCAGTCCTAGCGGGAGGGGCGATGAGCAGTTCTTC.

The rearrangement uses TRBV6-4 and TRBJ2-7, with 11 positions matching TRBD2. Germline lookup yields CDR1 MRHNA and CDR2 SNTAGT. Trimming cost V 5 bases and J 2 bases; bases outside gene matches: 8. The CDR3 has 16 amino acids. The CDR3 DNA reads as TGTGCCAGCAGTCCTGGACTAGCGGGTGGCCCCTACGAGCAGTACTTC. This gives the protein CASSPGLAGGPYEQYF.

This chain's CDR3 is CASSQGPGIRYEQYF. The CDR3 DNA reads TGCGCCAGCAGCCAGGGTCCGGGGATTCGGTACGAGCAGTACTTC. The chain employs TRBV4-1 and TRBJ2-7; a weak D match, TRBD2 (5 bases). The V gene's germline CDR1 is MGHRA and CDR2 YSYEKL. The CDR3 extends over 15 amino acids. V shed 3 bases and J shed 4 bases, with 16 bases lying between them.

The chain joins TRBV9 to TRBJ2-3; no clear D. Per the germline V gene, CDR1 is SGDLS and CDR2 is YYNGEE. Trimming removed 0 bases from V and 0 bases from J, with 8 bases in between. The CDR3 is 15 amino acids. The CDR3 DNA is TGTGCCAGCAGCGTAGGAGGCTCGAGCACAGATACGCAGTATTTT. Protein product: CASSVGGSSTDTQYF.

The V call is TRBV9, the J call TRBJ1-1, with D possibly being TRBD1 (6 bases). Germline CDR1 is SGDLS and CDR2 is YYNGEE. The CDR3 runs 14 residues. Trimming pared 3 bases from V and 6 bases from J, leaving 15 bases between. Written as DNA, the CDR3 is TGTGCCAGCAGCGGGACGGGGGGCAGCGCTGAAGCTTTCTTT. It encodes CASSGTGGSAEAFF.

CDR3 nucleotide sequence: TGTGCCAGCAGTGAAGTTGGCGGGCACTATGGCTACACCTTC. This translates into CASSEVGGHYGYTF. The chain couples TRBV2 to TRBJ1-2; D unclear. V shed 1 base and J shed 3 bases, with 9 bases lying between them. Germline assignment: CDR1 SNHLY and CDR2 FYNNEI. CDR3 length: 14 residues.

This clone was recorded only once. V is TRBV7-9 and J is TRBJ2-3; D call uncertain. V lost 1 base to trimming and J lost 1 base, with 6 bases between them. This CDR3 has 14 amino acids. In germline, CDR1 is SEHNR, CDR2 FQNEAQ (reference sequence). CDR3 coding DNA: TGTGCCAGCAGCTTAGGCCGGGGCACAGATACGCAGTATTTT. This sequence encodes CASSLGRGTDTQYF. Full variable domain (remainder filled in from reference TRBV7-9 and TRBJ2-3): DTGVSQNPRHKITKRGQNVTFRCDPISEHNRLYWYRQTLGQGPEFLTYFQNEAQLEKSRLLSDRFSAERPKGSFSTLEIQRTEQGDSAMYLCASSLGRGTDTQYFGPGTRLTVL.

The chain recombines TRBV9 with TRBJ2-7; possibly TRBD2 for D (5 bases). The CDR3 totals 15 residues. Germline CDR1 is SGDLS and CDR2 is YYNGEE. The V and J ends lost 0 bases and 6 bases respectively, with 16 bases between them. For the CDR3, the DNA is TGTGCCAGCAGCGTAGGCGGGCTAGTTCGTTCCGAGCAGTACTTC. Residues: CASSVGGLVRSEQYF.